The 19 T cell receptor beta chains in this list originate from one sample, sequenced in a study of regulatory T cells in long-lasting Graves disease. Construction of the TCR beta libraries employed iRepertoire HTBI primers in conjunction with Arm-PCR of CDR3 regions. TCRdb used MiXCR to reprocess the multiplex PCR reads, holding one entry per CDR3 protein. The sample gives hundreds of thousands of distinct CDR3 sequences, 15% to 20% of which show up once; around 25% is in the top ten. As to time point: newly diagnosed GD, antithyroid drugs for less than 3 months. With RNA extracted from PBMCs as input, the TCR library was made. This same sample was also part of a study on T cells in Graves' hyperthyroidism and ophthalmopathy.

The sample consisted of peripheral blood mononuclear cells (PBMCs), taken at new diagnosis, from a patient treated with antithyroid drugs. The receptors shown here come from a middle-aged woman with Graves disease.

This chain uses TRBV9 with TRBJ1-4, with 8 bases aligning to TRBD1. Germline trimming cut 3 bases from V and 10 bases from J; bases unmatched to any gene: 8. Germline V gives CDR1 SGDLS, CDR2 YYNGEE. This CDR3 region has 14 residues. This chain's CDR3 is CASSAETGVAKLFF. In DNA, the CDR3 is TGTGCCAGCAGCGCTGAGACAGGGGTCGCAAAACTGTTTTTT.

Concerning this clonotype: A much larger clone lies one base from this, so it may be a read error. The V gene is TRBV6-1, the J gene TRBJ2-7; D not resolved. The CDR3 contains 13 residues. Trimming pared 10 bases from V and 2 bases from J, leaving 15 bases between. Germline V gene data show CDR1 as MNHNS and CDR2 as SASEGT. The CDR3 protein is CATYAFRTYEQYF. CDR3 in DNA: TGTGCCACCTACGCCTTCCGAACCTACGAGCAGTACTTC.

This clonotype was seen repeatedly, ten times or more. The chain couples TRBV6-1 to TRBJ1-1; no definite D call. The length of the CDR3 is 16 residues. Germline CDR1 and CDR2: MNHNS and SASEGT. Trimming removed 2 bases at V and 0 bases at J, with 13 bases between. The CDR3 DNA follows: TGTGCCAGCAGTGAACCCATTTGGCTGGTGAACACTGAAGCTTTCTTT. This encodes CASSEPIWLVNTEAFF.

This clonotype has more than one count but fewer than ten. The rearrangement uses TRBV13 and TRBJ2-1; the match to TRBD2 covers 9 bases. Germline CDR1 and CDR2: PRHDT and FYEKMQ (reference sequence). The junction had 8 bases not matched to a gene; V was cut back by 5 bases and J by 6 bases. The CDR3 spans 15 residues. The CDR3 DNA reads TGTGCCAGCAGCCTCGGGACTAGCCGGTCCAATGAGCAGTTCTTC. Amino acids: CASSLGTSRSNEQFF.

This clonotype showed up just a few times. V and J are TRBV5-1 and TRBJ1-2, with D perhaps TRBD1 (6 bases). Germline loops: CDR1 SGHRS, CDR2 YFSETQ. The CDR3 is 13 residues long. V was cut by 3 bases and J by 5 bases, with 11 bases left in between. The CDR3 DNA follows: TGCGCCAGCAGCTCAACAGGGCCATATGGCTACACCTTC. This codes for CASSSTGPYGYTF.

J is TRBJ1-6 and V is TRBV4-1, with D uncertain. V was clipped by 4 bases and J by 8 bases, with 12 bases between them. This CDR3 is built from 14 residues. Germline V gives CDR1 MGHRA, CDR2 YSYEKL. The CDR3: CASSPRQADSPLHF. The CDR3 DNA reads as TGCGCCAGCAGCCCCCGTCAAGCGGATTCACCCCTCCACTTT.

This clonotype was recorded a few times. V usage is TRBV7-9 and J usage is TRBJ1-1; D gene uncertain. Germline V gene data show CDR1 as SEHNR and CDR2 as FQNEAQ (reference sequence). Trimming took 5 bases from V and 5 from J, leaving 12 bases between them. This CDR3 spans 13 amino acids. The CDR3 nucleotides read TGTGCCAGCAGCCCCTCCGCGGGGACTGAAGCTTTCTTT. This sequence encodes CASSPSAGTEAFF.

This clonotype was detected once. The chain uses TRBV10-3 and TRBJ2-1, with TRBD2 identical over 7 bases. Germline assignment: CDR1 ENHRY and CDR2 SYGVKD. The CDR3 consists of 14 residues. V gave up 0 bases and J gave up 9 bases; unmatched junction bases: 5. CDR3 DNA sequence: TGTGCCATCAGTGAGTCGGCGGGGGACGGTGAGCAGTTCTTC. Translating gives CAISESAGDGEQFF.

This clonotype was counted between two and nine times. The chain has TRBV19 and TRBJ1-5; 8 bases agree with TRBD1. Unmatched junction bases numbered 14, after V lost 7 bases and J lost 0 bases. The CDR3 is 18 residues long. Germline CDR1 is LNHDA and CDR2 is SQIVND (reference sequence). The CDR3 is CASTYGFSGTGSNQPQHF. CDR3 DNA sequence: TGTGCCAGTACCTATGGGTTTTCCGGGACAGGTAGCAATCAGCCCCAGCATTTT.

In this sample, this clonotype turned up a few times. The gene calls are TRBV7-2 and TRBJ2-3; possibly TRBD1 or TRBD2 for D (7 bases each). V lost 5 bases to trimming and J lost 4 bases, with 16 bases between them. Germline values: CDR1 SGHTA, CDR2 FQGNSA. The CDR3 is 15 amino acids. The DNA for the CDR3 is TGTGCCAGCAGCCAGGGGGGGGCCGGATCAGATACGCAGTATTTT. It codes for CASSQGGAGSDTQYF.

The rearrangement joins TRBV4-1 to TRBJ2-1; the match to TRBD2 covers 12 bases. Per the germline V gene, CDR1 is MGHRA and CDR2 is YSYEKL. V was clipped by 2 bases and J by 6 bases; unmatched bases: 5. This CDR3 has 16 amino acids. In DNA, the CDR3 is TGCGCCAGCAGCCAATCCCTAGCGGGGGGGGCCAATGAGCAGTTCTTC. This encodes CASSQSLAGGANEQFF.

CDR3 sequence: CASSQDFYPINQPQHF. The DNA of the CDR3 is TGCGCCAGCAGCCAAGATTTCTACCCGATCAATCAGCCCCAGCATTTT. This chain joins TRBV4-1 and TRBJ1-5; no clear D gene. This CDR3 contains 16 residues. Germline loops: CDR1 MGHRA, CDR2 YSYEKL. V was shortened by 0 bases and J by 3 bases, with 12 bases between the two germline ends.

Notes on this clonotype: Being one base from a much bigger clone, this may be a read error. The chain is built from TRBV2 and TRBJ2-1; D unresolved. Germline V gene sequence: CDR1 SNHLY, CDR2 FYNNEI. The CDR3 sequence is 16 residues long. The CDR3 reads CAGSFRPDPKYNEQFF. The DNA of the CDR3 is TGTGCCGGCAGTTTCCGGCCTGACCCCAAATACAATGAGCAGTTCTTC.

In its sample, this clonotype was seen many times. The CDR3 DNA follows: TGTGCCAGCAGTTTTGAGGGGCGCCTGGGCGAGCAGTACTTC. It codes for CASSFEGRLGEQYF. The gene calls are TRBV12-3 or TRBV12-4 and TRBJ2-7, with D possibly being TRBD1 or TRBD2 (5 bases each). Trimming pared 3 bases from V and 6 bases from J, leaving 15 bases between. The CDR3 covers 14 residues.

The chain recombines TRBV10-1 with TRBJ2-3; 13 bases align to TRBD2. The CDR3 consists of 16 residues. Germline V gives CDR1 WNHNN, CDR2 SYGVQD (reference sequence). V was pared by 3 bases and J by 8 bases, with 8 bases of the junction left unmatched. In DNA, the CDR3 is TGCGCCAGCAGTGATCCGGGACTAGCGGGGTCAGGTACGCAGTATTTT. Protein: CASSDPGLAGSGTQYF.

In its sample, this clonotype was seen once. The V call is TRBV28, the J call TRBJ2-3; possibly TRBD1 or TRBD2 for D (5 bases each). Trimming pared 3 bases from V and 4 bases from J, leaving 8 bases between. Per the germline V gene, CDR1 is MDHEN and CDR2 is SYDVKM. This CDR3 is built from 13 residues. Here the CDR3 DNA reads TGTGCCAGCAGTTTCCGGGGCCCAGATACGCAGTATTTT. It codes for CASSFRGPDTQYF.

The table lists this clonotype with a few counts. V is TRBV5-5 and J is TRBJ1-4; maybe TRBD1 (6 bases). Germline V gives CDR1 SGHKS, CDR2 YYEKEE (reference sequence). This CDR3 comprises 15 residues. The V and J ends lost 4 bases and 6 bases respectively, with 16 bases between them. CDR3 sequence: CASSPTRGTYEKLFF. CDR3 DNA sequence: TGTGCCAGCAGCCCCACAAGGGGGACCTATGAAAAACTGTTTTTT.

The table lists this clonotype with a few counts. The chain has TRBV12-3 or TRBV12-4 and TRBJ2-7; D is unresolved. V lost 7 bases, J lost 5 bases, and 21 bases lay in between. CDR3 length: 15 residues. The CDR3: CASTYPGKGIHEQYF. The CDR3, as DNA: TGTGCCAGCACCTACCCGGGTAAGGGTATCCACGAGCAGTACTTC.

The chain has TRBV19 and TRBJ1-6, with D possibly being TRBD1 (6 bases). Germline V gene lookup returns CDR1 LNHDA and CDR2 SQIVND (reference sequence). V lost 5 bases, J lost 7 bases, and 15 bases lay in between. This CDR3 region has 15 residues. CDR3 protein: CASSEGGHRNSPLHF. The DNA for the CDR3 is TGTGCCAGTAGTGAGGGGGGGCACCGAAATTCACCCCTCCACTTT.